This T cell receptor (beta chain) is from a study of shared clonotypes between healthy human individuals. The germline V gene encodes CDR1 SGDLS and CDR2 YYNGEE. The CDR3 extends over 14 amino acids. Trimming cost V 0 bases and J 2 bases, with 9 bases left between them. The assay was immunoSEQ multiplex PCR, and TCRdb's table has in-frame clones only and misses some. The sample lists approximately 1,000,000 clones, 70% to 80% occurring once. The sample comprised memory CD4+ T cells from PBMCs. Subset noted: CD45RA-negative fraction. The TCR originated in a young man in good health. Some clones in this sample may be carry-over from other donors' samples. This chain links TRBV9 with TRBJ2-7, with no clear D. The CDR3 spells CASSVDGVTYEQYF. In nucleotides, the CDR3 is TGTGCCAGCAGCGTAGATGGGGTGACCTACGAGCAGTACTTC.